Below are 19 T cell receptor beta chains sequenced from a single sample in a study of siplizumab effects on memory and regulatory T cells. This table comes from immunoSEQ multiplex PCR, and its TCRdb copy is limited to in-frame clones, with some not included. The sample carries 55,000 to 70,000 clones, just over 90% recorded once. The sample was CD8+ T cells sorted from blood. These receptor sequences come from a human donor in good health.

This rearrangement joins TRBV19 to TRBJ2-7; 9 nucleotides align to TRBD2. Germline assignment: CDR1 LNHDA and CDR2 SQIVND (reference sequence). J was trimmed by 2 bases and V by 5 bases; bases with no gene match: 4. The CDR3 runs to 14 residues. As DNA, the CDR3 is TGTGCCAGTAGTCCCCTAGCGGGAACCTACGAGCAGTACTTC. Translation gives CASSPLAGTYEQYF.

The chain uses TRBV6-5 and TRBJ2-5; TRBD1 matches at 7 bases. The CDR3 covers 14 residues. CDR1 is MNHEY and CDR2 is SVGAGI in the germline V gene. The V gene end was trimmed by 2 bases and the J gene end by 3 bases; junction bases not matched to a gene: 3. CDR3 region: CASSYGTEKETQYF. In DNA form, the CDR3 reads TGTGCCAGCAGTTACGGGACAGAGAAAGAGACCCAGTACTTC.

This chain joins TRBV4-1 and TRBJ2-2, with D perhaps matching TRBD2 (6 bases). Trimming took off 6 bases at V and 4 bases at J, with 9 bases between the two ends. In germline, CDR1 is MGHRA, CDR2 YSYEKL. This CDR3 region has 13 residues. In nucleotides, the CDR3 is TGCGCCAGCAGTGGGAGGCGCACCGGGGAGCTGTTTTTT. Amino acid sequence: CASSGRRTGELFF.

For the CDR3, the DNA is TGTGCCAGCAGCCGAAAGCGGGAGGGCACAGATACGCAGTATTTT. Its protein is CASSRKREGTDTQYF. V and J are TRBV14 and TRBJ2-3; 9 bases align to TRBD2. Germline V gene sequence: CDR1 SGHDN, CDR2 FVKESK. The CDR3 covers 15 residues. V lost 4 bases, J lost 1 base, and 3 bases stayed unmatched.

The chain employs TRBV19 and TRBJ2-1; 8 bases agree with TRBD2. The CDR3 is made up of 13 amino acids. Germline V gene sequence: CDR1 LNHDA, CDR2 SQIVND (reference sequence). V trimming: 6 bases; J trimming: 5 bases; junction bases outside the gene matches: 3. For the CDR3, the DNA is TGTGCCAGTAGCCTGACTAGCGACAATGAGCAGTTCTTC. Translated, it gives CASSLTSDNEQFF.

V is TRBV28 and J is TRBJ1-1; D is perhaps TRBD1 (5 bases). The CDR3 totals 11 residues. The germline V gene encodes CDR1 MDHEN and CDR2 SYDVKM. Trimming took off 7 bases at V and 7 bases at J, with 10 bases between the two ends. In DNA form, the CDR3 reads TGTGCCAGCAAGAGGGACGGTGAAGCTTTCTTT. This gives the protein CASKRDGEAFF.

The chain uses TRBV4-1 and TRBJ2-2; 9 bases align to TRBD1. Per the germline V gene, CDR1 is MGHRA and CDR2 is YSYEKL. Trimming took 1 base from V and 5 from J; bases not matched to a gene: 8. The CDR3 contains 17 residues. This CDR3 reads CASSQVYGTGRTGELFF. CDR3 DNA sequence: TGCGCCAGCAGCCAAGTCTACGGGACAGGGAGGACCGGGGAGCTGTTTTTT.

This sequence joins TRBV10-2 and TRBJ2-7, with 12 nucleotides matching TRBD2. J was trimmed by 7 bases and V by 5 bases; bases with no gene match: 12. The CDR3 runs to 16 residues. Germline lookup yields CDR1 WSHSY and CDR2 SAAADI. The CDR3 nucleotides read TGCGCCAGCAGTCCGTATTCACTAGCGGGAGGACGTGAGCAGTACTTC. Amino acid sequence: CASSPYSLAGGREQYF.

V and J are TRBV4-1 and TRBJ2-3, with TRBD1 matching 10 bases. The CDR3 is made up of 16 amino acids. V dropped 2 bases and J dropped 3; count of bases not matched to a gene: 5. CDR1 and CDR2 from the germline V gene are MGHRA and YSYEKL. The CDR3 DNA sequence: TGCGCCAGCAGCCAACCGGGACAGGGGAGTACAGATACGCAGTATTTT. The encoded protein is CASSQPGQGSTDTQYF.

The chain links TRBV6-5 to TRBJ1-1; D is undetermined. The V end lost 5 bases, the J end lost 1 base, and 5 bases lay between the germline ends. Germline assignment: CDR1 MNHEY and CDR2 SVGAGI. This CDR3 spans 12 amino acids. As DNA, the CDR3 is TGTGCCAGCAGTCCCGCGAACACTGAAGCTTTCTTT. Protein: CASSPANTEAFF.

The genes are TRBV9 and TRBJ2-1, with 7 bases that match TRBD2. The germline V gene has CDR1 SGDLS and CDR2 YYNGEE. Trimming cost V 4 bases and J 8 bases; bases outside gene matches: 6. This CDR3 contains 13 residues. This CDR3 is CASSWDRGDEQFF. CDR3 DNA: TGTGCCAGCAGCTGGGACCGGGGGGATGAGCAGTTCTTC.

This chain links TRBV19 with TRBJ1-1; D gene uncertain. Germline-derived CDR1 and CDR2 are LNHDA and SQIVND (reference sequence). The CDR3 spans 14 residues. Trimming left V 5 bases short and J 4 bases short, with 14 bases between. The CDR3 DNA sequence: TGTGCCAGTAGTCCGGCTGCCTTGGGCACTGAAGCTTTCTTT. Its protein is CASSPAALGTEAFF.

Notes on this clone: An end of the junction differs from the germline gene, which may be a read error. The chain joins TRBV7-2 to TRBJ1-1; maybe TRBD1 (5 bases). Germline V CDR1 and CDR2: SGHTA, FQGNSA. The CDR3 has 16 amino acids. The CDR3: CASSQARDSANTEAFF. CDR3 DNA sequence: TGCGCCAGCAGCCAGGCCCGGGACTCAGCGAACACTGAAGCTTTCTTT.

Notes on this clone: The junction departs from germline at one end; a sequencing error may be responsible. The V call is TRBV11-2, the J call TRBJ2-2; D tentatively fits TRBD1 or TRBD2 (5 bases each). The germline V gene has CDR1 SGHAT and CDR2 FQNNGV. The CDR3 has 15 residues. CDR3 DNA: TGTGCCAGCAGTTTAGGCAGTGGGGGCACCGGGGAGCTGTTTTTT. Translation gives CASSLGSGGTGELFF.

V usage is TRBV13 and J usage is TRBJ2-1; 7 bases line up with TRBD2. In germline, CDR1 is PRHDT, CDR2 FYEKMQ (reference sequence). Trimming cost V 5 bases and J 9 bases; bases outside gene matches: 4. The CDR3 loop spans 12 amino acids. The CDR3 loop reads CASSLTSVEQFF. In DNA form, the CDR3 reads TGTGCCAGCAGCCTTACTAGCGTTGAGCAGTTCTTC.

This clone was picked up one time. The J gene is TRBJ2-7, the V gene TRBV27; TRBD1 might be the D (6 bases). Trimming took off 3 bases at V and 2 bases at J, with 11 bases between the two ends. Germline V gene lookup returns CDR1 MNHEY and CDR2 SMNVEV (reference sequence). The CDR3 length is 14 residues. The DNA for the CDR3 is TGTGCCAGCAGTTTCGGAACAGGGACCTACGAGCAGTACTTC. Translation gives CASSFGTGTYEQYF.

J is TRBJ1-3 and V is TRBV27; 10 bases align to TRBD1. This CDR3 has 15 residues. Germline assignment: CDR1 MNHEY and CDR2 SMNVEV (reference sequence). V shed 6 bases and J 1 base; nucleotides not matched to a gene: 3. The CDR3 sequence is CASSRQGASGNTIYF. The CDR3 coding sequence is TGTGCCAGCAGCCGACAGGGGGCGTCTGGAAACACCATATATTTT.

The rearrangement uses TRBV19 and TRBJ2-1, with D perhaps TRBD2 (6 bases). The germline CDR1 and CDR2 sequences are LNHDA and SQIVND (reference sequence). This CDR3 contains 17 residues. Between the trimmed V and J ends, which lost 3 bases and 6 bases, there was a span of 21 bases. The CDR3 protein is CASSIMEGRLPFNEQFF. Here the CDR3 DNA reads TGTGCCAGTAGTATCATGGAGGGGCGACTGCCATTCAATGAGCAGTTCTTC. The entire variable domain, with the rest obtained from reference TRBV19 and TRBJ2-1, is as follows: DGGITQSPKYLFRKEGQNVTLSCEQNLNHDAMYWYRQDPGQGLRLIYYSQIVNDFQKGDIAEGYSVSREKKESFPLTVTSAQKNPTAFYLCASSIMEGRLPFNEQFFGPGTRLTVL.

The chain carries TRBV13 and TRBJ1-1; D might be TRBD1 (5 bases). Germline CDR1 PRHDT, CDR2 FYEKMQ (reference sequence). There are 14 residues in the CDR3. Trimming took 5 bases from V and 0 from J, leaving 10 bases between them. This CDR3 is CASSPQGLNTEAFF. In DNA, the CDR3 is TGTGCCAGCAGCCCCCAGGGCCTGAACACTGAAGCTTTCTTT.